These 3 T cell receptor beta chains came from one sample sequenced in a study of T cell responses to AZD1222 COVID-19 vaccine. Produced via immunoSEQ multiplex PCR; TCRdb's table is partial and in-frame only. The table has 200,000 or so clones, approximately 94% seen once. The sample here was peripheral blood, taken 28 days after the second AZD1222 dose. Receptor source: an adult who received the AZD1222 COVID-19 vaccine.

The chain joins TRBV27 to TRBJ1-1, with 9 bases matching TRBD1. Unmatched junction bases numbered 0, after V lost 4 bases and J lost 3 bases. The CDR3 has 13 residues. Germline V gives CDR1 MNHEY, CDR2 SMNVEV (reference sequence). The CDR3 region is CASSWTGDTEAFF. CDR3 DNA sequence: TGTGCCAGCAGTTGGACAGGGGACACTGAAGCTTTCTTT.

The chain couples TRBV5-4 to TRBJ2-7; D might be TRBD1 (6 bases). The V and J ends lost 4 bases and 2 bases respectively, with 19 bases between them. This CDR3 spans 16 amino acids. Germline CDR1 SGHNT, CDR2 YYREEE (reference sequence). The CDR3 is CASSPRQAVSTYEQYF. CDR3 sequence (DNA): TGTGCCAGCAGCCCACGACAGGCCGTATCGACCTACGAGCAGTACTTC.

The DNA of the CDR3 is TGTGCCAGCAGAGACTGGGGGAGAGGGGGCAAAAACATTCAGTACTTC. Translating it yields CASRDWGRGGKNIQYF. The chain uses TRBV11-2 and TRBJ2-4, with a weak D call TRBD1 (6 bases). The CDR3 has 16 residues. Germline loops: CDR1 SGHAT, CDR2 FQNNGV. V was trimmed by 6 bases and J by 3 bases, leaving 18 bases between them.